The source of this T cell receptor (beta chain) is a study of regulatory T cells in long-lasting Graves disease. The wider study: Newly diagnosed Graves' patients took antithyroid drugs under 3 months.

As for time point: newly diagnosed GD, antithyroid drugs for less than 3 months. PBMC-extracted RNA yielded the TCR library. The CDR3 spans 14 residues. The germline V gene has CDR1 SGHRS and CDR2 YFSETQ. With 0 bases removed from V and 4 bases from J, the gap between germline ends came to 8 bases. Assembly of TCR beta libraries relied on iRepertoire HTBI primers together with Arm-PCR of CDR3 regions. One entry per CDR3 protein results from TCRdb running MiXCR on the multiplex PCR reads. In the table there are around 480,000 distinct CDR3 sequences, about 15% of which are singletons. Findings and limits, study-wide: The study found TRBV28, TRBJ1-2 and TRBJ2-5 favored in persistent disease.

Many counts were recorded for this clonotype. Its cognate antigen is unknown. This sample also appeared in a second study, on T cells in Graves' hyperthyroidism and ophthalmopathy. From that report: The HTBI primer set was used in a first-round RT-PCR of the TCR CDR3. Model predictions of ophthalmopathy came a median around 6.5 months before onset.

V usage is TRBV5-1 and J usage is TRBJ1-3; D gene unclear. Sample: peripheral blood mononuclear cells (PBMCs), taken at new diagnosis, from a patient treated with antithyroid drugs. The receptor comes from a woman aged 35-65 years with Graves disease. CDR3 nucleotide sequence: TGCGCCAGCAGCTTGGGCTTGGAGGGAAACACCATATATTTT. Its translation: CASSLGLEGNTIYF.